The next 10 T cell receptor beta chains were all read from a single sample in a study of OX40 agonist ivuxolimab in advanced cancers. Sequencing was performed with immunoSEQ multiplex PCR; in TCRdb, only in-frame clones are kept and a portion is missing. The table has tens of thousands of clones, 85% seen once. The sequences come from CD4+ or CD8+ T cells sorted from blood, collected in a trial of the OX40 agonist ivuxolimab. These receptors all stem from an adult with an advanced solid tumor such as melanoma, head and neck, liver or kidney cancer.

The gene calls are TRBV5-1 and TRBJ2-3, with D tentatively TRBD2 (6 bases). The CDR3 consists of 17 residues. Germline CDR1 is SGHRS and CDR2 is YFSETQ. V lost 0 bases and J 2 bases, leaving 16 bases between the germline ends. The CDR3 sequence: CASSLDYRPGVTDTQYF. The CDR3 DNA reads as TGCGCCAGCAGCTTGGATTACCGCCCGGGGGTCACAGATACGCAGTATTTT.

This chain connects TRBV19 to TRBJ2-7; perhaps TRBD1 as D (8 bases). Germline V gives CDR1 LNHDA, CDR2 SQIVND (reference sequence). Trimming pared 5 bases from V and 5 bases from J, leaving 16 bases between. This CDR3 region has 14 residues. CDR3 in amino acids: CASSATGGGHEQYF. As DNA, the CDR3 is TGTGCCAGTAGTGCCACAGGGGGGGGGCACGAGCAGTACTTC.

This chain links TRBV5-6 with TRBJ2-7; a weak D match, TRBD2 (6 bases). This CDR3 comprises 14 residues. Germline lookup yields CDR1 SGHDT and CDR2 YYEEEE. V gave up 5 bases and J gave up 3 bases, with 15 bases separating them. In DNA, the CDR3 is TGTGCCAGCAGACGAACCGGGAGAAACTACGAGCAGTACTTC. Translation gives CASRRTGRNYEQYF.

The chain joins TRBV5-1 to TRBJ2-5; 7 bases fit TRBD2. V dropped 4 bases and J dropped 4; count of bases not matched to a gene: 10. Germline assignment: CDR1 SGHRS and CDR2 YFSETQ. The CDR3 is made up of 15 amino acids. CDR3 DNA: TGCGCCAGCAGCCCAGGACGAGGCGGGGGAGAGACCCAGTACTTC. It encodes CASSPGRGGGETQYF. Combining the CDR3 with reference TRBV5-1 and TRBJ2-5 gives the whole variable domain KAGVTQTPRYLIKTRGQQVTLSCSPISGHRSVSWYQQTPGQGLQFLFEYFSETQRNKGNFPGRFSGRQFSNSRSEMNVSTLELGDSALYLCASSPGRGGGETQYFGPGTRLLVL.

This clone was found once. J is TRBJ1-1 and V is TRBV6-6; TRBD1 agrees at 7 bases. The V segment lost 5 bases and the J segment 4 bases; nucleotides outside the gene matches: 7. The CDR3 sequence is 14 residues long. Germline-derived CDR1 and CDR2 are MNHNY and SVGAGI (reference sequence). The CDR3 here is CASSPDRVGTEAFF. As DNA, the CDR3 is TGTGCCAGCAGTCCCGACAGGGTTGGCACTGAAGCTTTCTTT.

The rearrangement links TRBV12-5 to TRBJ1-2; D possibly corresponds to TRBD1 (6 bases). The CDR3 length is 15 residues. The germline V gene has CDR1 LGHNT and CDR2 FRNRAP. The V gene lost 1 base and the J gene lost 4 bases, with 13 bases spanning the gap. CDR3 nucleotides: TGTGCTAGTGGTTTGGGTGACAGGCTAGGCTATGGCTACACCTTC. It translates to CASGLGDRLGYGYTF.

The V gene is TRBV6-5, the J gene TRBJ2-5; D is perhaps TRBD1 (6 bases). Germline V gene sequence: CDR1 MNHEY, CDR2 SVGAGI. V was trimmed by 2 bases and J by 5 bases, leaving 18 bases between them. This CDR3 has 16 residues. This chain's CDR3 is CASSYPEGQGWETQYF. The CDR3 DNA is TGTGCCAGCAGTTACCCAGAGGGGCAGGGGTGGGAGACCCAGTACTTC.

V gene TRBV9 combines with J gene TRBJ2-2, with a weak D call TRBD1 (6 bases). Deletions cut 0 bases from V and 6 bases from J, with 6 bases between. Germline CDR1 and CDR2: SGDLS and YYNGEE. The CDR3 is made up of 13 amino acids. For the CDR3, the DNA is TGTGCCAGCAGCGTAGGACAGGCCGGGGAGCTGTTTTTT. Its translation is CASSVGQAGELFF. The variable domain in full, completed from reference TRBV9 and TRBJ2-2, reads DSGVTQTPKHLITATGQRVTLRCSPRSGDLSVYWYQQSLDQGLQFLIQYYNGEERAKGNILERFSAQQFPDLHSELNLSSLELGDSALYFCASSVGQAGELFFGEGSRLTVL.

J is TRBJ2-7 and V is TRBV15; D assignment may be TRBD1 or TRBD2 (5 bases each). The germline V gene encodes CDR1 LNHNV and CDR2 YYDKDF (reference sequence). This CDR3 spans 17 amino acids. Trimming left V 1 base short and J 0 bases short, with 16 bases between. CDR3 sequence (DNA): TGTGCCACCAGCAGAGTCGGGGCGGGCAAATCCTCCTACGAGCAGTACTTC. Protein product: CATSRVGAGKSSYEQYF.

The V and J genes are TRBV5-1 and TRBJ1-1; D perhaps matches TRBD1 (5 bases). The CDR3 loop spans 17 amino acids. Trimming removed 0 bases from V and 2 bases from J, with 17 bases in between. CDR1 SGHRS and CDR2 YFSETQ come from the germline V gene. CDR3 region: CASSLGAARDLNTEAFF. CDR3 sequence (DNA): TGCGCCAGCAGCTTGGGGGCGGCGAGGGACCTTAACACTGAAGCTTTCTTT.